Each of the 11 T cell receptor beta chains below was sequenced from the same sample in a study of early T cells in non-severe SARS-CoV-2 infection. Each CDR3 protein gets one entry after TCRdb re-called the 5' RACE reads with MiXCR. The sample lists over 55,000 distinct CDR3 sequences; 7.7% were seen once. Sequencing input: whole blood. Receptors were obtained from an adult who was a healthcare worker with PCR-confirmed SARS-CoV-2 infection or an uninfected control (not recorded which).

This clonotype was seen repeatedly, ten times or more. V is TRBV28 and J is TRBJ2-6; the D is unclear. CDR3 length equals 16 residues. CDR1 MDHEN and CDR2 SYDVKM come from the germline V gene. Trimming took off 6 bases at V and 4 bases at J, with 16 bases between the two ends. In DNA, the CDR3 is TGTGCCAGCAGCCTCCATGAGACACTCGGGGCCAACGTCCTGACTTTC. It specifies CASSLHETLGANVLTF.

CDR3 residues: CASSQAGGETQYF. The CDR3 DNA reads as TGTGCCAGCAGTCAAGCGGGAGGGGAGACCCAGTACTTC. The chain combines TRBV28 with TRBJ2-5; 10 bases line up with TRBD2. The CDR3 length is 13 residues. After removal of 5 bases from V and 5 bases from J, the junction contained 2 bases not matched to a gene. Germline V gives CDR1 MDHEN, CDR2 SYDVKM.

This clonotype was counted a few times. The rearrangement uses TRBV7-9 and TRBJ2-1; TRBD2 agrees at 13 bases. CDR3 length equals 16 residues. Germline CDR1 is SEHNR and CDR2 is FQNEAQ (reference sequence). V trimming: 5 bases; J trimming: 7 bases; junction bases outside the gene matches: 8. CDR3 in DNA: TGTGCCAGCAGCCAATGGACTAGCGGGAGCTGGAATGAGCAGTTCTTC. Its protein is CASSQWTSGSWNEQFF.

V gene TRBV2 combines with J gene TRBJ2-1; maybe TRBD2 (5 bases). The V gene lost 11 bases and the J gene lost 6 bases, with 11 bases spanning the gap. The germline CDR1 and CDR2 sequences are SNHLY and FYNNEI. This CDR3 is built from 11 residues. Here the CDR3 DNA reads TGTGCCGGTAGCGTCACCAATGAGCAGTTCTTC. It yields the protein CAGSVTNEQFF.

This clonotype was detected a few times. This chain connects TRBV7-3 to TRBJ1-2, with 10 nucleotides matching TRBD1. V was pared by 6 bases and J by 6 bases, with 4 bases of the junction left unmatched. Germline-derived CDR1 and CDR2 are SGHTA and FQGTGA. The CDR3 is 13 residues long. The CDR3 is CASSFGTGDGYTF. The CDR3, as DNA: TGTGCCAGCAGTTTCGGGACAGGGGATGGCTACACCTTC.

By share, this clonotype ranks as medium-sized. V usage is TRBV29-1 and J usage is TRBJ2-7, with 8 bases matching TRBD2. The CDR3 is 13 residues long. With V trimmed by 5 bases and J by 4 bases, 7 bases remained unmatched. In germline, CDR1 is SQVTM, CDR2 ANQGSEA. CDR3 region: CSVSRAGAYEQYF. The CDR3 DNA sequence: TGCAGCGTTTCCCGAGCGGGAGCTTACGAGCAGTACTTC.

This clonotype was seen ten or more times. The rearrangement uses TRBV7-8 and TRBJ2-2; 11 bases map to TRBD1. The CDR3 loop spans 18 amino acids. Germline V gives CDR1 SGHVS, CDR2 FQNEAQ. V lost 2 bases and J lost 3; bases outside the gene matches: 8. CDR3 DNA: TGTGCCAGCAGCTTAATCGGGACAGGGGGTTATGACACCGGGGAGCTGTTTTTT. It is translated as CASSLIGTGGYDTGELFF.

J is TRBJ2-6 and V is TRBV30; D unclear. Germline CDR1 reads GTSNPN; CDR2 reads SVGIG (reference sequence). There are 12 residues in the CDR3. The V gene lost 8 bases and the J gene lost 2 bases, with 7 bases spanning the gap. CDR3 in amino acids: CATQAGANVLTF. CDR3 coding DNA: TGTGCCACCCAGGCTGGGGCCAACGTCCTGACTTTC.

In this sample, this clonotype turned up once. The chain carries TRBV27 and TRBJ2-1; D unclear. Trimming left V 6 bases short and J 3 bases short, with 9 bases between. Germline lookup yields CDR1 MNHEY and CDR2 SMNVEV (reference sequence). The CDR3 loop spans 13 amino acids. CDR3 nucleotides: TGTGCCAGCAGCTTCGCAGACTACAATGAGCAGTTCTTC. Protein product: CASSFADYNEQFF.

The chain uses TRBV28 and TRBJ1-1; D is ambiguous. The CDR3 is 15 residues long. Looked up from germline, CDR1 is MDHEN and CDR2 is SYDVKM. Deletions cut 5 bases from V and 0 bases from J, with 13 bases between. The CDR3 nucleotides are TGTGCCAGCAGTCCCCGATTAGGATTGAACACTGAAGCTTTCTTT. Protein: CASSPRLGLNTEAFF.

This clonotype was counted only a few times. The rearrangement links TRBV19 to TRBJ1-5, with TRBD1 as a possible D gene (5 bases). The CDR3 runs 17 residues. Trimming cost V 11 bases and J 2 bases, with 25 bases left between them. The germline V gene has CDR1 LNHDA and CDR2 SQIVND (reference sequence). CDR3 DNA: TGTGCCTCTCGGGGGAGAGGAGCGGCTTTGGGCAATCAGCCCCAGCATTTT. As protein: CASRGRGAALGNQPQHF. The whole variable domain, filled in from reference TRBV19 and TRBJ1-5, reads DGGITQSPKYLFRKEGQNVTLSCEQNLNHDAMYWYRQDPGQGLRLIYYSQIVNDFQKGDIAEGYSVSREKKESFPLTVTSAQKNPTAFYLCASRGRGAALGNQPQHFGDGTRLSIL.